The TCR beta chain under discussion was sequenced for a study of T cell changes during pregnancy in multiple sclerosis. The data were produced by immunoSEQ multiplex PCR, yet TCRdb's version contains in-frame clones alone and is incomplete. The profile shows some 40,000 clones, roughly 90% of them singletons. The V end lost 0 bases, the J end lost 8 bases, and 8 bases lay between the germline ends. The germline V gene has CDR1 ENHRY and CDR2 SYGVKD. The CDR3 has 12 residues. The sample consisted of CD8+ T cells from peripheral blood mononuclear cells, taken before pregnancy. The rearrangement links TRBV10-3 to TRBJ2-7, with D hard to call. The TCR comes from a female donor with multiple sclerosis, enrolled in a pregnancy study. In DNA, the CDR3 is TGTGCCATCAGTGAGTCGGTTACTCAGCAGTACTTC. It translates to CAISESVTQQYF.